The clone carrying this T cell receptor (beta chain) was counted between two and nine times. Antigen specificity is unknown. At one boundary the junction diverges from the germline segment, which might be a read error. A modified ARM-PCR protocol with three rounds of nested PCR amplified TCRbeta. TCRdb fed the multiplex PCR reads into MiXCR, producing one record per CDR3 protein. The sample has fewer than 75,000 distinct CDR3 sequences, 65% to 80% seen once. No cell sorting was done before RNA was extracted from the tissue. This non-tumor lung sample came from over 3 cm beyond the tumor edge. CDR3 length: 15 amino acids. Germline V gene lookup returns CDR1 LGHNA and CDR2 YNFKEQ. The entry originates in a study of tumor and adjacent non-tumor tissue in lung cancer. As for the study in general: Histology: about a dozen adenocarcinoma, a couple of squamous cell carcinoma, 1 small cell lung cancer. The patients, about nine men and 5 or 6 women, were roughly 30 to 80 with stage I to III disease.

Study-wide findings and caveats: Tumor tissue had significantly higher TCR diversity than normal lung.

V gene TRBV4-2 combines with J gene TRBJ1-1; perhaps TRBD1 as D (5 bases). The sample taken for sequencing was distant non-tumor lung tissue. This clonotype originated in a man aged 55 to 70 with non-small cell lung cancer. The CDR3 coding sequence is TGTGCAAGCAACATCGCTAACGGGGGGAACACTGAAGCTTTCTTT. Its protein is CASNIANGGNTEAFF.